The T cell receptor (beta chain) under discussion was sequenced for a study of shared clonotypes between healthy human individuals. A note on this clone: The antigen is unknown.

Repertoires were generated with immunoSEQ multiplex PCR, while TCRdb's copy carries only in-frame clones and drops some. The sample consists of some 470,000 clones, 70% to 80% of them appearing once. In germline, CDR1 is MDHEN, CDR2 SYDVKM. The ends were cut back, 3 bases at V and 4 bases at J, with 11 bases in the middle. The CDR3 length is 14 residues. Findings and limits, study-wide: Depth of sequencing was expected to influence donor clonotype sharing.

The rearrangement uses TRBV28 and TRBJ2-3; D gene unclear. The TCR comes from a woman aged 35 to 49 in good health. Some clones in this sample may be carry-over from other donors' samples. The specimen sequenced was PBMCs. CDR3 bases: TGTGCCAGCAGTTTGCCTTCTTTTTCAGATACGCAGTATTTT. The encoded protein is CASSLPSFSDTQYF.